The 19 T cell receptor beta chains listed next were all sequenced from one sample in a study of shared clonotypes between healthy human individuals (dated by TCRdb to the early 2020s). CD8 naive samples were CD45RO-negative cells positively selected for CCR7, giving a CD45RA+CCR7+ population that excluded TemRA cells. To prepare the library, the immunoSEQ multiplex PCR assay was applied. TCRdb re-hosts the immuneACCESS table, in-frame sequences only. Its copies lack some clones; in the studies checked, an unresolved V gene accounts for under half of them, and the cause for the rest is not known. This sample is represented by roughly 2,000,000 clones; about 95% of them were singletons. Less than 1.5% of the sample goes to the ten largest clones. The sequencing input was naive CD8+ T cells sorted from blood. What this sample's cell subset or site label stands for: CD45RA+CCR7+. The receptors were gathered from a man in his late teens or twenties in good health.

CDR3 DNA sequence: TGTGCCTGGGAAGGGGGGACTGGGACCGGGGAGCTGTTTTTT. It encodes CAWEGGTGTGELFF. V usage is TRBV30 and J usage is TRBJ2-2; either TRBD1 or TRBD2 may supply D (6 bases each). The length of the CDR3 is 14 residues. CDR1 and CDR2 from the germline V gene are GTSNPN and SVGIG (reference sequence). The ends were cut back, 5 bases at V and 5 bases at J, with 15 bases in the middle.

J is TRBJ2-1 and V is TRBV5-1; a weak D match, TRBD2 (6 bases). The CDR3 length is 15 residues. V lost 2 bases to trimming and J lost 7 bases, with 16 bases between them. From germline, CDR1 is SGHRS and CDR2 YFSETQ. This chain's CDR3 is CASSFGVRGGNEQFF. CDR3 nucleotide sequence: TGCGCCAGCAGCTTCGGGGTTAGGGGAGGTAATGAGCAGTTCTTC.

This chain joins TRBV4-1 and TRBJ2-5, with 10 bases lining up with TRBD2. J gave up 5 bases and V 0 bases, and 9 bases lay outside the gene matches. Germline assignment: CDR1 MGHRA and CDR2 YSYEKL. The CDR3 sequence is 17 residues long. In DNA form, the CDR3 reads TGCGCCAGCAGCCAAGACCCCCCAGCGGGAGGGATGGAGACCCAGTACTTC. It encodes CASSQDPPAGGMETQYF.

This chain links TRBV9 with TRBJ1-2; no reliable D call. The length of the CDR3 is 14 residues. With 3 bases removed from V and 5 bases from J, the gap between germline ends came to 14 bases. The V gene's germline CDR1 is SGDLS and CDR2 YYNGEE. CDR3 residues: CASSAAGGRYGYTF. In nucleotides, the CDR3 is TGTGCCAGCAGCGCGGCGGGCGGTCGGTATGGCTACACCTTC.

This rearrangement joins TRBV13 to TRBJ2-7, with 9 bases lining up with TRBD1. The CDR3 sequence is 13 residues long. Germline loops: CDR1 PRHDT, CDR2 FYEKMQ (reference sequence). J gave up 2 bases and V 6 bases, and 2 bases lay outside the gene matches. The CDR3, as DNA: TGTGCCAGCAGGGGGACAGGGACCTACGAGCAGTACTTC. It translates to CASRGTGTYEQYF.

The chain joins TRBV5-6 to TRBJ1-1; 9 positions agree with TRBD1. V shed 2 bases, J shed 12 bases, and the junction held 5 bases outside the gene matches. CDR3 length: 12 amino acids. The germline V gene encodes CDR1 SGHDT and CDR2 YYEEEE. In DNA, the CDR3 is TGTGCCAGCAGCTTCGGGGACAGGGACACTTTCTTT. Encoded protein: CASSFGDRDTFF.

In its sample, this clone was seen once. V usage is TRBV15 and J usage is TRBJ2-3, with 10 nucleotides matching TRBD2. The CDR3 consists of 18 residues. Germline CDR1 LNHNV, CDR2 YYDKDF (reference sequence). The J segment lost 1 base and the V segment lost 1 base, leaving 8 bases of the junction unmatched. The CDR3 nucleotides read TGTGCCACCAGCAGAGGGCCCCTAGGGACTAGCGGCACAGATACGCAGTATTTT. It yields the protein CATSRGPLGTSGTDTQYF. Full variable domain (rest looked up from reference TRBV15 and TRBJ2-3): DAMVIQNPRYQVTQFGKPVTLSCSQTLNHNVMYWYQQKSSQAPKLLFHYYDKDFNNEADTPDNFQSRRPNTSFCFLDIRSPGLGDTAMYLCATSRGPLGTSGTDTQYFGPGTRLTVL.

To note about this clone: Other DNA sequences in the same sample also yield this CDR3. The chain couples TRBV7-6 to TRBJ2-7; no firm D call. The CDR3 covers 13 residues. Trimming took 0 bases from V and 2 from J, leaving 5 bases between them. Looked up from germline, CDR1 is SGHVS and CDR2 is FNYEAQ. CDR3 residues: CASSLARTYEQYF. For the CDR3, the DNA is TGTGCCAGCAGCTTAGCGAGGACCTACGAGCAGTACTTC.

This clone was observed once. The sample carries other DNA sequences with the same CDR3. The chain employs TRBV5-8 and TRBJ2-7; no clear D gene. Germline V gene sequence: CDR1 SGHTS, CDR2 YDEGEE. CDR3 length equals 12 residues. The V and J ends lost 0 bases and 2 bases respectively, with 3 bases between them. Here the CDR3 DNA reads TGTGCCAGCAGCTTGGGCACCTACGAGCAGTACTTC. Its translation is CASSLGTYEQYF.

The chain employs TRBV7-2 and TRBJ1-2; 10 bases are a match to TRBD1. There are 14 residues in the CDR3. From germline, CDR1 is SGHTA and CDR2 FQGNSA. The V gene end was trimmed by 3 bases and the J gene end by 6 bases; junction bases not matched to a gene: 4. Here the CDR3 DNA reads TGTGCCAGCAGCTTGACAGGGGGCTTAGATGGCTACACCTTC. Protein product: CASSLTGGLDGYTF.

With respect to this clone: Germline is not matched at one junction end, which may reflect a read error. This chain links TRBV15 with TRBJ2-7; D gene unclear. Germline values: CDR1 LNHNV, CDR2 YYDKDF (reference sequence). The length of the CDR3 is 15 residues. DNA of the CDR3: TGTGCCACCAGTAGAGGACCCCCGAGCTCCTACGAGCAGTACTTC. It specifies CATSRGPPSSYEQYF. Together with reference TRBV15 and TRBJ2-7, the CDR3 gives the full variable domain: DAMVIQNPRYQVTQFGKPVTLSCSQTLNHNVMYWYQQKSSQAPKLLFHYYDKDFNNEADTPDNFQSRRPNTSFCFLDIRSPGLGDTAMYLCATSRGPPSSYEQYFGPGTRLTVT.

Points on this clone: The sample contains more than one DNA sequence encoding this CDR3. The genes are TRBV19 and TRBJ2-2; the D is unclear. The CDR3 runs to 11 residues. Germline CDR1 is LNHDA and CDR2 is SQIVND (reference sequence). Deletions cut 6 bases from V and 7 bases from J, with 6 bases between. The CDR3: CASSQGGELFF. Written as DNA, the CDR3 is TGTGCCAGTAGCCAAGGCGGGGAGCTGTTTTTT.

This clone was detected only a few times. The chain joins TRBV10-3 to TRBJ1-2; possible D gene TRBD1, 5 bases. Germline assignment: CDR1 ENHRY and CDR2 SYGVKD. The CDR3 length is 12 residues. The ends were cut back, 10 bases at V and 8 bases at J, with 17 bases in the middle. The CDR3 sequence: CATYLMGEGYTF. CDR3 DNA sequence: TGTGCCACCTACTTGATGGGGGAAGGCTACACCTTC.

Points on this clone: Other DNA sequences in the same sample also yield this CDR3. The rearrangement uses TRBV5-4 and TRBJ2-5; 9 nucleotides match TRBD2. Losses at the gene ends were 2 bases for V and 5 bases for J; bases not matched to a gene: 4. The CDR3 contains 14 residues. CDR1 and CDR2 (germline): SGHNT, YYREEE (reference sequence). DNA for the CDR3: TGTGCCAGCAGCTTTGCGGGAGGGCTGGAGACCCAGTACTTC. Protein sequence: CASSFAGGLETQYF.

CDR3 coding DNA: TGTGCCAGCAGCCCATCACCGGCACAGACATCGGGGTTCGAGCAGTACTTC. It translates to CASSPSPAQTSGFEQYF. The V gene is TRBV7-9, the J gene TRBJ2-7, with D perhaps matching TRBD2 (5 bases). CDR3 length: 17 residues. Germline CDR1 is SEHNR and CDR2 is FQNEAQ (reference sequence). V gave up 5 bases and J gave up 6 bases, with 26 bases separating them.

The chain couples TRBV14 to TRBJ1-5, with D unresolved. Trimming took off 0 bases at V and 7 bases at J, with 7 bases between the two ends. Germline values: CDR1 SGHDN, CDR2 FVKESK. The CDR3 covers 13 residues. CDR3 DNA: TGTGCCAGCAGCCAAGATCCGGGGCAGCCCCAGCATTTT. Its protein product is CASSQDPGQPQHF.

The chain carries TRBV7-9 and TRBJ1-1; 10 nucleotides match TRBD1. V lost 4 bases to trimming and J lost 3 bases; unmatched junction nucleotides: 5. The germline gives CDR1 SEHNR, CDR2 FQNEAQ (reference sequence). This CDR3 region has 15 residues. In DNA form, the CDR3 reads TGTGCCAGCAGCTCCGCGGACAGGGGGGACACTGAAGCTTTCTTT. Translated: CASSSADRGDTEAFF.

V is TRBV9 and J is TRBJ2-5; D gene unclear. Germline V CDR1 and CDR2: SGDLS, YYNGEE. The CDR3 runs 13 residues. V lost 0 bases to trimming and J lost 5 bases, with 8 bases between them. The CDR3 nucleotides are TGTGCCAGCAGCGTAGGGTACGGGGAGACCCAGTACTTC. Amino acid sequence: CASSVGYGETQYF.

The chain links TRBV6-1 to TRBJ2-7; D gene unclear. This CDR3 spans 14 amino acids. Germline V gives CDR1 MNHNS, CDR2 SASEGT. Trimming took off 1 base at V and 2 bases at J, with 9 bases between the two ends. CDR3 coding DNA: TGTGCCAGCAGTGAAGTTTCAGGCGCCTACGAGCAGTACTTC. Residues: CASSEVSGAYEQYF.